This TCR beta chain was sequenced during a study of CD8 T cells in ankylosing spondylitis. This clonotype was counted many times. TCRdb itself ran the 5' RACE reads through MiXCR, one entry per CDR3 protein. Of about 42,000 distinct CDR3 sequences listed, around 3.8% are singletons. Looked up from germline, CDR1 is SGDLS and CDR2 is YYNGEE. Trimming took 1 base from V and 4 from J, leaving 11 bases between them. CDR3 length equals 14 residues. The V call is TRBV9, the J call TRBJ1-1; D is possibly TRBD1 (6 bases). The sequence derives from a female donor with ankylosing spondylitis or in good health (not recorded which). Material: blood, either unsorted or a sorted T cell fraction (not recorded which). The CDR3 protein is CASSVSPRGTEAFF. DNA of the CDR3: TGTGCCAGCAGCGTATCCCCCAGGGGCACTGAAGCTTTCTTT.